A selection of T cell receptor beta chains follows, all from one sample in a study of blood T cell repertoires in COVID-19. Only in-frame clones appear in the TCRdb table, and some are missing; sequencing was by immunoSEQ multiplex PCR. The sample lists roughly 120,000 clones; approximately 74% were seen once. The sample was peripheral blood. Receptors were obtained from a man at least 80 years old with COVID-19, enrolled during active disease. Each CDR3 is given without its conserved first and last residue.

v_call: TRBV28
j_call: TRBJ2-7
cdr3_aa: ASKVPGQGYEQY

v_call: TRBV14
j_call: TRBJ2-3
cdr3_aa: ASSQGGGRSTQY

v_call: TRBV5-1
j_call: TRBJ2-5
cdr3_aa: ASSSPSGRLETQY

v_call: TRBV18
j_call: TRBJ2-3
cdr3_aa: ASSPRFITGRPDTQY

v_call: TRBV4-2
j_call: TRBJ2-1
cdr3_aa: ASSQGGGPFYNEQF

v_call: TRBV29-1
j_call: TRBJ2-1
cdr3_aa: SGEGGKSSYNEQF

v_call: TRBV19
j_call: TRBJ1-5
cdr3_aa: ASTDRVNQPQH

v_call: TRBV19
j_call: TRBJ1-2
cdr3_aa: ATSRWARQYGYT

v_call: TRBV5-1
j_call: TRBJ2-7
cdr3_aa: ASSSTGLPGGHEQY

v_call: TRBV27
j_call: TRBJ2-7
cdr3_aa: ASRIRGAGVEQY

v_call: TRBV7-6
j_call: TRBJ2-2
cdr3_aa: ASSVLTSGSLSDTGELF

v_call: TRBV2
j_call: TRBJ2-5
cdr3_aa: ASSVGSTRQETQY

v_call: TRBV27
j_call: TRBJ2-7
cdr3_aa: ASSSRTSGSEYYEQY

v_call: TRBV4-1
j_call: TRBJ2-3
cdr3_aa: ASSLIAGGPPDTQY

v_call: TRBV11-2
j_call: TRBJ2-7
cdr3_aa: ASSFTGGRYEQY

v_call: TRBV28
j_call: TRBJ2-2
cdr3_aa: ASSLDTGGPSGELF

v_call: TRBV7-8
j_call: TRBJ2-3
cdr3_aa: ASSSGTVTDTQY

v_call: TRBV18
j_call: TRBJ2-2
cdr3_aa: ASSPQTGSAGELF

v_call: TRBV10-3
j_call: TRBJ2-7
cdr3_aa: AISSGQGPYEQY

v_call: TRBV10-3
j_call: TRBJ2-2
cdr3_aa: AISNIGTSGSSGELF

v_call: TRBV28
j_call: TRBJ1-3
cdr3_aa: ASSLLGSGNTIY

v_call: TRBV27
j_call: TRBJ1-1
cdr3_aa: ASTSGTGQGVNTEAF

v_call: TRBV9
j_call: TRBJ2-5
cdr3_aa: ASSVVSEETQY

v_call: TRBV7-9
j_call: TRBJ1-1
cdr3_aa: ASEGEKPEAF

v_call: TRBV7-2
j_call: TRBJ2-4
cdr3_aa: ASSLVGGGGNIQY

v_call: TRBV7-9
j_call: TRBJ2-1
cdr3_aa: ASSPWGLAEEQF

v_call: TRBV6-6
j_call: TRBJ2-3
cdr3_aa: ASSHLAGVLLADTQY

v_call: TRBV28
j_call: TRBJ1-1
cdr3_aa: ASSPQEPQAF

v_call: TRBV29-1
j_call: TRBJ1-1
cdr3_aa: SARDRAISTEAF

v_call: TRBV9
j_call: TRBJ1-2
cdr3_aa: ASSSPDRGKGYT

v_call: TRBV7-7
j_call: TRBJ2-2
cdr3_aa: ASSPGVNTGELF

v_call: TRBV5-1
j_call: TRBJ1-5
cdr3_aa: ASSLGPTGGYQPQH

v_call: TRBV5-6
j_call: TRBJ1-2
cdr3_aa: ASSFTWDRASINYGYT

v_call: TRBV18
j_call: TRBJ2-2
cdr3_aa: ASSPLGSVGLVNTGELF

v_call: TRBV6-5
j_call: TRBJ2-1
cdr3_aa: ASRRLGGEQF

v_call: TRBV9
j_call: TRBJ1-6
cdr3_aa: ASSVGQGVNSPLH

v_call: TRBV5-5
j_call: TRBJ2-7
cdr3_aa: ASSLTGPYEQY

v_call: TRBV5-1
j_call: TRBJ2-3
cdr3_aa: ASSGTGGTDTQY

v_call: TRBV6-5
j_call: TRBJ1-2
cdr3_aa: ASSHKGGSGYGYT

v_call: TRBV9
j_call: TRBJ2-1
cdr3_aa: ASSVAVTSGFHQF

v_call: TRBV5-1
j_call: TRBJ1-2
cdr3_aa: ASSLVPNYGYT

v_call: TRBV29-1
j_call: TRBJ1-1
cdr3_aa: SVAPGQGTTEAF

v_call: TRBV5-1
j_call: TRBJ2-2
cdr3_aa: ASSLGQGLYTGELF

v_call: TRBV19
j_call: TRBJ2-3
cdr3_aa: ASKPGLAGPASGTDTQY

v_call: TRBV19
j_call: TRBJ1-5
cdr3_aa: ASRLLQQGGQPQH

v_call: TRBV6-1
j_call: TRBJ1-2
cdr3_aa: ASSEGQVYGYT